Presented here are 27 T cell receptor beta chains from one specimen sequenced in a study of regulatory T cells in long-lasting Graves disease. The time point: newly diagnosed GD, antithyroid drugs for less than 3 months. The TCR library used RNA extracted from PBMCs. CDR3 regions were amplified by Arm-PCR using iRepertoire HTBI primers to build TCR beta libraries. Each CDR3 protein is one row after TCRdb ran MiXCR on the multiplex PCR reads. The profile shows 350,000 to 500,000 distinct CDR3 sequences, less than 20% of them singletons. The data were also submitted as part of a second study, on T cells in Graves' hyperthyroidism and ophthalmopathy.

Sequencing used peripheral blood mononuclear cells (PBMCs), obtained at new diagnosis, from a patient treated with antithyroid drugs. All receptors come from a woman aged 25 to 39 with Graves disease.

A word on this clonotype: This likely stems from a read error, as it lies one base from a far larger clone. The chain joins TRBV18 to TRBJ2-1; no definite D call. There are 13 residues in the CDR3. V lost 4 bases and J lost 10, with 14 bases in between. Germline values: CDR1 KGHSH, CDR2 LQKENI. CDR3 in amino acids: CASSLTDGYEQFF. The CDR3 DNA reads as TGTGCCAGCTCACTTACAGACGGGTACGAGCAGTTCTTC.

This clonotype showed up many times. The gene calls are TRBV7-9 and TRBJ2-7; D perhaps matches TRBD1 (6 bases). CDR1 is SEHNR, CDR2 FQNEAQ, per germline (reference sequence). The germline V and J ends were trimmed by 1 base and 3 bases, with 13 bases remaining between them. The length of the CDR3 is 15 residues. CDR3 in DNA: TGTGCCAGCAGCTTAGACCCGACAGGAGTCTACGAGCAGTACTTC. Protein product: CASSLDPTGVYEQYF.

This clonotype has a count of ten or more. V gene TRBV18 combines with J gene TRBJ2-7; D is unresolved. Trimming shortened V by 7 bases and J by 5 bases, and 15 bases separated the two germline ends. There are 13 residues in the CDR3. The germline V gene encodes CDR1 KGHSH and CDR2 LQKENI. This chain's CDR3 is CASLAAGYNEQYF. DNA for the CDR3: TGTGCCAGCTTGGCGGCAGGTTATAACGAGCAGTACTTC.

This clonotype was found many times. The chain has TRBV20-1 and TRBJ2-1, with D tentatively TRBD1 (5 bases). The germline gives CDR1 DFQATT, CDR2 SNEGSKA (reference sequence). This CDR3 region has 14 residues. V shed 3 bases and J shed 0 bases, with 9 bases lying between them. CDR3 sequence: CSASFQGSYNEQFF. The DNA of the CDR3 is TGCAGTGCTAGTTTCCAGGGCTCCTACAATGAGCAGTTCTTC.

This clonotype was picked up many times. V is TRBV20-1 and J is TRBJ2-5; 11 nucleotides align to TRBD2. Germline CDR1 is DFQATT and CDR2 is SNEGSKA (reference sequence). The CDR3 sequence is 16 residues long. The ends lost 1 base at V and 2 bases at J; junction bases unmatched: 6. CDR3 coding DNA: TGCAGTGCTAGAGTGGCTAGCGGGAGGCGGCAAGAGACCCAGTACTTC. It is translated as CSARVASGRRQETQYF.

This clonotype was seen repeatedly, ten times or more. The chain links TRBV7-2 to TRBJ1-4, with TRBD1 matching 10 bases. J was trimmed by 8 bases and V by 5 bases; bases with no gene match: 2. CDR1 is SGHTA and CDR2 is FQGNSA in the germline V gene. The length of the CDR3 is 13 residues. This CDR3 reads CASSKGQGEKLFF. The CDR3, as DNA: TGTGCCAGCAGCAAGGGACAGGGGGAAAAACTGTTTTTT.

The table lists this clonotype with many counts. The chain couples TRBV27 to TRBJ1-2; TRBD1 is a possible D gene (5 bases). CDR3 size: 13 residues. The germline V gene has CDR1 MNHEY and CDR2 SMNVEV (reference sequence). V was cut by 3 bases and J by 5 bases, with 10 bases left in between. The CDR3 here is CASSLKGWYGYTF. The CDR3 DNA follows: TGTGCCAGCAGTTTGAAGGGGTGGTATGGCTACACCTTC.

This chain connects TRBV7-3 to TRBJ1-6; D gene ambiguous. The CDR3 length is 18 residues. V was shortened by 1 base and J by 0 bases, with 13 bases between the two germline ends. Per germline, CDR1 SGHTA and CDR2 FQGTGA. The CDR3 DNA reads TGTGCCAGCAGCTTAAGGGTACATAAGAGCTCCTATAATTCACCCCTCCACTTT. Amino acids: CASSLRVHKSSYNSPLHF.

The sample holds a few counts of this clonotype. The chain uses TRBV4-2 and TRBJ1-6; D is ambiguous. In germline, CDR1 is LGHNA, CDR2 YNFKEQ. There are 14 residues in the CDR3. V shed 0 bases and J shed 16 bases, with 16 bases lying between them. CDR3 protein: CASSQERTRSLLHF. Here the CDR3 DNA reads TGTGCCAGCAGCCAAGAACGGACCAGGTCCCTACTCCACTTT.

In this sample, this clonotype turned up a few times. This rearrangement joins TRBV6-5 to TRBJ2-2; D call uncertain. The CDR3 covers 13 residues. V gave up 4 bases and J gave up 5 bases, with 8 bases separating them. Germline assignment: CDR1 MNHEY and CDR2 SVGAGI. The CDR3 nucleotides are TGTGCCAGCAGTTGGGCCCGAACCGGGGAGCTGTTTTTT. Protein product: CASSWARTGELFF.

The chain couples TRBV28 to TRBJ1-2; D is possibly TRBD1 (6 bases). Germline V CDR1 and CDR2: MDHEN, SYDVKM. There are 14 residues in the CDR3. Trimming removed 6 bases from V and 4 bases from J, with 15 bases in between. CDR3 residues: CASRGWGGAYGYTF. The DNA of the CDR3 is TGTGCCAGCAGAGGTTGGGGGGGGGCCTATGGCTACACCTTC.

This clonotype was seen more than once but under ten times. At one of its ends the junction is not consistent with the germline gene, which may arise from a read error. The genes are TRBV24-1 and TRBJ1-1; no reliable D call. This CDR3 comprises 14 residues. Germline CDR1 reads KGHDR; CDR2 reads SFDVKD. The CDR3 loop is CATSGSGPNAEAFF. The CDR3 DNA sequence: TGTGCCACCAGTGGGTCTGGCCCGAACGCTGAAGCTTTCTTT.

This clonotype was counted at least ten times. The chain combines TRBV10-3 with TRBJ1-2; D remains unclear. The germline CDR1 and CDR2 sequences are ENHRY and SYGVKD. Trimming shortened V by 0 bases and J by 4 bases, and 9 bases separated the two germline ends. The length of the CDR3 is 14 residues. In DNA, the CDR3 is TGTGCCATCAGTGAGTCGAAGGATTTCTATGGCTACACCTTC. Translation: CAISESKDFYGYTF.

This clonotype was seen repeatedly, ten times or more. This chain links TRBV20-1 with TRBJ2-1; 7 bases agree with TRBD2. With 5 bases clipped from V and 8 bases from J, the junction kept 12 bases outside the gene matches. The CDR3 runs 14 residues. The V gene's germline CDR1 is DFQATT and CDR2 SNEGSKA (reference sequence). The CDR3 loop reads CSAAESGGWYEQFF. CDR3 in DNA: TGCAGTGCTGCTGAATCGGGAGGATGGTATGAGCAGTTCTTC.

This clonotype was detected ten times or more. The chain links TRBV11-2 to TRBJ2-1, with no clear D. This CDR3 comprises 14 residues. Germline CDR1 SGHAT, CDR2 FQNNGV. Deletions cut 5 bases from V and 5 bases from J, with 13 bases between. The CDR3 sequence is CASSVAGPDNEQFF. In DNA, the CDR3 is TGTGCCAGCAGCGTAGCCGGGCCCGACAATGAGCAGTTCTTC.

This clonotype was counted once. A much larger clone sits a single nucleotide away, making a read error possible. Here the CDR3 DNA reads TGTGCCAGCAGCCCGACAGAAGAGACCCAGTTCTTC. This gives the protein CASSPTEETQFF. The chain couples TRBV6-1 to TRBJ2-1; D may be TRBD1 (5 bases). Trimming took 6 bases from V and 13 from J, leaving 16 bases between them. The CDR3 contains 12 residues. Germline V gene lookup returns CDR1 MNHNS and CDR2 SASEGT.

This clonotype has ten or more counts. The CDR3 sequence is CSASLMGPREDEQFF. The CDR3 DNA follows: TGCAGTGCTAGCTTAATGGGCCCGCGGGAGGATGAGCAGTTCTTC. The V gene is TRBV20-1, the J gene TRBJ2-1; 8 bases align to TRBD2. Trimming at V came to 3 bases and at J to 8 bases, leaving 12 bases not matched to a gene. CDR3 size: 15 residues. CDR1 and CDR2 (germline): DFQATT, SNEGSKA (reference sequence).

The table lists this clonotype with many counts. This CDR3 is CASSLIGGRKDTQYF. DNA for the CDR3: TGTGCCAGCAGCTTGATAGGGGGGAGAAAAGATACGCAGTATTTT. The chain joins TRBV11-2 to TRBJ2-3; D is possibly TRBD1 or TRBD2 (6 bases each). This CDR3 is built from 15 residues. The germline V and J ends were trimmed by 3 bases and 5 bases, with 15 bases remaining between them. CDR1 and CDR2 (germline): SGHAT, FQNNGV.

This clonotype turned up a few times. The genes are TRBV12-3 or TRBV12-4 and TRBJ2-7; D might be TRBD2 (5 bases). The CDR3 is made up of 15 amino acids. Trimming stripped 5 bases from V and 1 base from J, with 15 bases between. The CDR3 region has the DNA TGTGCCAGCAGTCCCCTCTTAGGAGGATCCTACGAGCAGTACTTC. This codes for CASSPLLGGSYEQYF.

The chain links TRBV10-2 to TRBJ1-2; the match to TRBD1 covers 10 bases. CDR1 is WSHSY and CDR2 is SAAADI in the germline V gene. The CDR3 length is 14 residues. J was trimmed by 5 bases and V by 6 bases; bases with no gene match: 6. CDR3 nucleotides: TGCGCCAGCAGAGCACGGGACAGGGGTTATGGCTACACCTTC. Its protein product is CASRARDRGYGYTF.

This clonotype was counted many times. The chain recombines TRBV7-9 with TRBJ2-2, with 15 bases that match TRBD2. V dropped 4 bases and J dropped 0; count of bases not matched to a gene: 6. The CDR3 is 19 amino acids. The V gene's germline CDR1 is SEHNR and CDR2 FQNEAQ (reference sequence). The CDR3 DNA is TGTGCCAGCAGCTCACCGGGACTAGCGGGAGGACCGAACACCGGGGAGCTGTTTTTT. It specifies CASSSPGLAGGPNTGELFF.

This clonotype was detected only a few times. The chain carries TRBV18 and TRBJ2-2; no reliable D call. The CDR3 loop spans 14 amino acids. CDR1 is KGHSH and CDR2 is LQKENI in the germline V gene. The V and J ends lost 3 bases and 1 base respectively, with 6 bases between them. The DNA for the CDR3 is TGTGCCAGCTCACCGATTCTGAACACCGGGGAGCTGTTTTTT. This gives the protein CASSPILNTGELFF.

This clonotype was seen at least ten times. CDR3 sequence (DNA): TGTGCCAGCTCACTGACTGTCCCGGGACAGGGTGAGACCCAGTACTTC. Its translation is CASSLTVPGQGETQYF. The rearrangement uses TRBV18 and TRBJ2-5; 9 bases align to TRBD1. With 4 bases clipped from V and 5 bases from J, the junction kept 11 bases outside the gene matches. CDR1 and CDR2 from the germline V gene are KGHSH and LQKENI. This CDR3 contains 16 residues.

This clonotype appeared a few times. This chain links TRBV28 with TRBJ1-2; unclear D gene. The V end lost 2 bases, the J end lost 7 bases, and 17 bases lay between the germline ends. Germline V gene data show CDR1 as MDHEN and CDR2 as SYDVKM. This CDR3 has 15 residues. The CDR3 nucleotides read TGTGCCAGCAGTTTAGGGGAGTGGCCCTGGGGTGGCTACACCTTC. Its protein product is CASSLGEWPWGGYTF.

At least ten counts were recorded for this clonotype. The chain combines TRBV20-1 with TRBJ2-5, with 14 nucleotides matching TRBD2. The CDR3 sequence is 19 residues long. V shed 0 bases, J shed 3 bases, and the junction held 12 bases outside the gene matches. Germline CDR1 and CDR2: DFQATT and SNEGSKA (reference sequence). The CDR3 reads CSARDLFSGLAGDEETQYF. In DNA, the CDR3 is TGCAGTGCTAGAGATTTATTTTCGGGACTAGCGGGAGATGAAGAGACCCAGTACTTC.

The chain has TRBV11-3 and TRBJ2-7; TRBD2 aligns across 14 bases. The trim removed 2 bases at V and 2 bases at J, leaving 8 bases unmatched. The CDR3 consists of 18 residues. CDR1 is SGHNT, CDR2 YENEEA, per germline. The CDR3 is CASSLSGTSGRLAYEQYF. In DNA, the CDR3 is TGTGCCAGCAGCTTATCCGGGACTAGCGGGAGACTCGCCTACGAGCAGTACTTC.

This chain joins TRBV2 and TRBJ2-7; 8 bases fit TRBD1. Germline V CDR1 and CDR2: SNHLY, FYNNEI. CDR3 length: 14 amino acids. V lost 7 bases, J lost 2 bases, and 7 bases stayed unmatched. CDR3 protein: CASIGQGATYEQYF. DNA for the CDR3: TGTGCCAGCATAGGGCAGGGGGCGACCTACGAGCAGTACTTC.